The rows below give T cell receptor beta chains drawn from one sample of a study of CD8 T cells in Susac syndrome. From the immunoSEQ multiplex PCR reads, TCRdb called clonotypes with MiXCR, one entry per CDR3 protein. The table lists approximately 80,000 distinct CDR3 sequences, over 75% of them singletons. Sequenced material: CD8+ T cells from PBMCs. All receptors come from a human donor with multiple sclerosis. Both conserved end residues are trimmed from each CDR3. Fields, in order: CDR3 protein, J gene, V gene.

ASSVAPLRLAEETQY | TRBJ2-5 | TRBV9
ASSLTGGLAGPNAGQY | TRBJ2-7 | TRBV5-4
ASKGTGGALH | TRBJ1-6 | TRBV9
AWTPFRGARGYT | TRBJ1-2 | TRBV30
ASSLSPGTLYNEQF | TRBJ2-1 | TRBV7-6
ASSPLNTGELF | TRBJ2-2 | TRBV27
ASSLEGQPQH | TRBJ1-5 | TRBV7-9
ASSVGGTSAYEQY | TRBJ2-7 | TRBV9
ASSSLPHEQF | TRBJ2-1 | TRBV11-2
SVGGTGEGYT | TRBJ1-2 | TRBV29-1
ASSWGRDSGNTIY | TRBJ1-3 | TRBV6-2/TRBV6-3
ASGPPYSNQPQH | TRBJ1-5 | TRBV27
ASSSWGGYT | TRBJ1-2 | TRBV12-3/TRBV12-4
ATSDQGTYEQY | TRBJ2-7 | TRBV24-1
ASSFRGELF | TRBJ2-2 | TRBV5-1
ASSFTKGTVLNTGELF | TRBJ2-2 | TRBV6-1
ASTPNGQGSNQPQH | TRBJ1-5 | TRBV12-3/TRBV12-4
ASSYQRDYEQY | TRBJ2-7 | TRBV12-3/TRBV12-4
ASSLGAGGPADTQY | TRBJ2-3 | TRBV7-6
ASSLLGQGNSPLH | TRBJ1-6 | TRBV28
ASSVIQGTEAF | TRBJ1-1 | TRBV9
ASSGAFTGELF | TRBJ2-2 | TRBV27
ASSPSPYEQY | TRBJ2-7 | TRBV12-3/TRBV12-4
ASSGSGTPTYEQY | TRBJ2-7 | TRBV7-9
ASSPSLNTEAF | TRBJ1-1 | TRBV19
ASSSRGDYGYT | TRBJ1-2 | TRBV27
ASSQEGDFTAF | TRBJ1-1 | TRBV3-1
SARDFIRDTANYGYT | TRBJ1-2 | TRBV20-1
ASSLSGLAGQETQY | TRBJ2-5 | TRBV27
AWSSGQYYEQY | TRBJ2-7 | TRBV30
ASSSGLAGTNEQF | TRBJ2-1 | TRBV7-6
ASSLALSSGNEQF | TRBJ2-1 | TRBV7-8
ASAPGRKIQPQH | TRBJ1-5 | TRBV28
ASSRQNTGELF | TRBJ2-2 | TRBV11-2
ASSLFPGGYNEQF | TRBJ2-1 | TRBV13
ASSYSRGGNQPQH | TRBJ1-5 | TRBV6-5
ASGWTGSGLEQY | TRBJ2-7 | TRBV23-1
ASSPGGGELF | TRBJ2-2 | TRBV28
ASSYGGPGNTIY | TRBJ1-3 | TRBV6-5
ASSPGLAAGYEQY | TRBJ2-7 | TRBV5-1
SASQEWTASYEQY | TRBJ2-7 | TRBV20-1
ASSWGLAGDWNTGELF | TRBJ2-2 | TRBV5-1
ASSLTLPGQGADEQF | TRBJ2-1 | TRBV7-2
ASSLVGQTSFDEQF | TRBJ2-1 | TRBV5-1
ASSLGLGDTQY | TRBJ2-3 | TRBV5-1
ASSTSGGPLNEQF | TRBJ2-1 | TRBV9
ASSQGIYEQY | TRBJ2-7 | TRBV12-3/TRBV12-4
ASRGWTDSNYGYT | TRBJ1-2 | TRBV2
ASSYTGLTYEQY | TRBJ2-7 | TRBV2
SARWGGADTQY | TRBJ2-3 | TRBV20-1
ASSLPATNSYNEQF | TRBJ2-1 | TRBV5-1
ASQAGVLSEQY | TRBJ2-7 | TRBV2
ASKETQY | TRBJ2-5 | TRBV27
SASPEGYNEQF | TRBJ2-1 | TRBV20-1
ASSRRDRGPTQGEQF | TRBJ2-1 | TRBV18
ASRETGEGQPQH | TRBJ1-5 | TRBV4-1
AWSLGQADTQY | TRBJ2-3 | TRBV30
AWSGQGGTEAF | TRBJ1-1 | TRBV30
ASSGLAGGSYNEQF | TRBJ2-1 | TRBV9